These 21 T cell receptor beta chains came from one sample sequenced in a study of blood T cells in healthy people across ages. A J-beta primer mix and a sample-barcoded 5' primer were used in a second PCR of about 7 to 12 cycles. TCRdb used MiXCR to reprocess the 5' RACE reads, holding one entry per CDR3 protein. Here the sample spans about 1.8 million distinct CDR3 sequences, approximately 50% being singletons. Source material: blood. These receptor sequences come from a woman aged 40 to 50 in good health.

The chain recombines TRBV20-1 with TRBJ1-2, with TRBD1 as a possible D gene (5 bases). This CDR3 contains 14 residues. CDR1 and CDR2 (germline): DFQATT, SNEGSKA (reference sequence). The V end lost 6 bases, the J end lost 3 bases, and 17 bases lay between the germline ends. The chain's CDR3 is CSASRGVGDYGYTF. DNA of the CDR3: TGCAGTGCCTCCAGAGGGGTGGGGGACTATGGCTACACCTTC.

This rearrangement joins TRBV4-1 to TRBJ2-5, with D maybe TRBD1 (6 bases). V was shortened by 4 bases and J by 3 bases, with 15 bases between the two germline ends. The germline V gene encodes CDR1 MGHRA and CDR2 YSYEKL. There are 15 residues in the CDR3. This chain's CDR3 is CASSPLHRAEETQYF. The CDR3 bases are TGCGCCAGCAGCCCACTACACAGGGCCGAAGAGACCCAGTACTTC.

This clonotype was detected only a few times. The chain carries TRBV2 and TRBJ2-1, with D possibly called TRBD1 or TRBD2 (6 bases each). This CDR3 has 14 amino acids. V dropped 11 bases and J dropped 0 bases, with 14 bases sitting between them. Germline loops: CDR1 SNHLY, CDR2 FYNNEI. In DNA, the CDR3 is TGTGCCTCTGGGGGGCGGAGCTCCTACAATGAGCAGTTCTTC. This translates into CASGGRSSYNEQFF.

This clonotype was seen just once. In nucleotides, the CDR3 is TGCGCCAGCAGTGAGACGGACAGATCCTACGAGCAGTACTTC. Translated, it gives CASSETDRSYEQYF. The chain uses TRBV10-1 and TRBJ2-7, with D perhaps TRBD1 (6 bases). This CDR3 contains 14 residues. Per germline, CDR1 WNHNN and CDR2 SYGVQD (reference sequence). Trimming took off 2 bases at V and 1 base at J, with 9 bases between the two ends.

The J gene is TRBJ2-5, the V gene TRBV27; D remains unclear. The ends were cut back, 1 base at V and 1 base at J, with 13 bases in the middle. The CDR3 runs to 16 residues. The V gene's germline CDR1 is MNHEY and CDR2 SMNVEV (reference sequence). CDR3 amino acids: CASSLFARSTQETQYF. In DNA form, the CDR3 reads TGTGCCAGCAGTTTATTTGCTAGGTCCACCCAAGAGACCCAGTACTTC.

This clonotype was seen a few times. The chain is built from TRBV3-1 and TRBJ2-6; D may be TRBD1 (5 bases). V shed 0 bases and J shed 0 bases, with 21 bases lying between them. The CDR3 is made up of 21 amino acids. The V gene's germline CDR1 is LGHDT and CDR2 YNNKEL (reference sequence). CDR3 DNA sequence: TGTGCCAGCAGCCAAGAGGTAGCCTTGGACACCGAAAACTCTGGGGCCAACGTCCTGACTTTC. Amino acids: CASSQEVALDTENSGANVLTF.

CDR3 region: CASRQLSGETYEQYF. The CDR3 bases are TGTGCCAGCAGGCAACTTAGCGGGGAAACCTACGAGCAGTACTTC. V usage is TRBV6-5 and J usage is TRBJ2-7; 8 nucleotides align to TRBD2. The CDR3 spans 15 residues. V shed 6 bases and J 2 bases; nucleotides not matched to a gene: 9. Germline V gene data show CDR1 as MNHEY and CDR2 as SVGAGI.

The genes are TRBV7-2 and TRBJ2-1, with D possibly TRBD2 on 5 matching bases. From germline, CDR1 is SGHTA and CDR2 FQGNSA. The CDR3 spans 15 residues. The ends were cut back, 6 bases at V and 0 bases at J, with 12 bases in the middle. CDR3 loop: CASRFTSLSYNEQFF. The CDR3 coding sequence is TGTGCCAGCAGATTTACTAGTCTCTCCTACAATGAGCAGTTCTTC.

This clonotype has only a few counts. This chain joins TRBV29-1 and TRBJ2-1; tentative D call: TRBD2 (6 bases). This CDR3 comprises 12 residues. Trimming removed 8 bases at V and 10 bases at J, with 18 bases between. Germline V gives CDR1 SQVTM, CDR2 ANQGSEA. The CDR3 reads CSSRAGGAEQFF. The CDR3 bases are TGCAGCTCACGTGCGGGCGGGGCGGAGCAGTTCTTC.

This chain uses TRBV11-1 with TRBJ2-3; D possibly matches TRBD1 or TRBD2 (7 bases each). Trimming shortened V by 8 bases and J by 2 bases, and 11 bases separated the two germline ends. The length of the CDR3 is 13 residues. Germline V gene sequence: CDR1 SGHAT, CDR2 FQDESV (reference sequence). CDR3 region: CASAGGATDTQYF. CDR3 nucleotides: TGTGCCAGCGCAGGGGGGGCCACAGATACGCAGTATTTT.

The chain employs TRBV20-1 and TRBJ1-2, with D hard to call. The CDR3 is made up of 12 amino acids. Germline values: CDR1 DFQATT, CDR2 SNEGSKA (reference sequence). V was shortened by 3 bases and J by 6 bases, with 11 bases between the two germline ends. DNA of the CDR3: TGCAGTGCTAGTCGACCGGACGATGGCTACACCTTC. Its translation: CSASRPDDGYTF.

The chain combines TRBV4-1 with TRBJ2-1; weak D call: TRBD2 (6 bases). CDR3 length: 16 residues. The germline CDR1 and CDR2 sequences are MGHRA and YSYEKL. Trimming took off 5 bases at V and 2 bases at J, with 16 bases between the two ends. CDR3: CASSTTEGRPYNEQFF. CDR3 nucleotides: TGCGCCAGCAGCACCACGGAGGGACGCCCCTACAATGAGCAGTTCTTC.

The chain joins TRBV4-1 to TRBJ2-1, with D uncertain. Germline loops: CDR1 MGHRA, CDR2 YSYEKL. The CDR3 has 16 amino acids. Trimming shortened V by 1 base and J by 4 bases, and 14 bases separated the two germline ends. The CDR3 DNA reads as TGCGCCAGCAGCCAAGGGGTCTTCACTTTATACAATGAGCAGTTCTTC. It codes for CASSQGVFTLYNEQFF.

The CDR3 loop is CASSLLWDRLSRGYTF. In nucleotides, the CDR3 is TGCGCCAGCAGCTTGCTTTGGGACAGACTAAGCCGAGGCTACACCTTC. The chain uses TRBV5-1 and TRBJ1-2, with 7 positions matching TRBD1. This CDR3 has 16 residues. Trimming took 1 base from V and 8 from J; bases not matched to a gene: 14. Germline V CDR1 and CDR2: SGHRS, YFSETQ.

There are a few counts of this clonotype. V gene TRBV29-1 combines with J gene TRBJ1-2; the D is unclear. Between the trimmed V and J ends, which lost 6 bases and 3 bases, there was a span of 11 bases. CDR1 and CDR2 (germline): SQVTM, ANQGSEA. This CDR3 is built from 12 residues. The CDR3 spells CSVGARDYGYTF. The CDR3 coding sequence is TGCAGCGTAGGTGCCCGAGACTATGGCTACACCTTC.

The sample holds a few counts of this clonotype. The DNA of the CDR3 is TGCGCCAGCAGCCATTTCTCAGGGGGCTGGGGCACTGAAGCTTTCTTT. As protein: CASSHFSGGWGTEAFF. V gene TRBV4-1 combines with J gene TRBJ1-1, with 8 bases matching TRBD1. J lost 4 bases, V lost 3 bases, and 10 bases had no gene match. CDR1 is MGHRA and CDR2 is YSYEKL in the germline V gene. The CDR3 runs to 16 residues.

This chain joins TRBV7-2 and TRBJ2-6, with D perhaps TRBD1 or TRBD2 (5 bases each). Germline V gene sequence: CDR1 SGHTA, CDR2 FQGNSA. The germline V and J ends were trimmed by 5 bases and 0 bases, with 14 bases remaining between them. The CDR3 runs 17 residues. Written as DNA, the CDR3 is TGTGCCAGCAGCGGCACGGGGCGGCACTCTGGGGCCAACGTCCTGACTTTC. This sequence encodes CASSGTGRHSGANVLTF.

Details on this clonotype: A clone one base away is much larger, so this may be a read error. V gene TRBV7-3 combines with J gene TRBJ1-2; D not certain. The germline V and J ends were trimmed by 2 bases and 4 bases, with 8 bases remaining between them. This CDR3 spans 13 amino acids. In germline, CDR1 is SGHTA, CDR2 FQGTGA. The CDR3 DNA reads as TGTGCCAGCAGCTTAGACGCGGGCTATGGCTACACCTTC. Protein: CASSLDAGYGYTF.

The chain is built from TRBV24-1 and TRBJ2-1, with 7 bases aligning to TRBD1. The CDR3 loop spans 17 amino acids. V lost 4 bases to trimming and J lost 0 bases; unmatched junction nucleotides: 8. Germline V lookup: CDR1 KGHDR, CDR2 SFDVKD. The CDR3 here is CATSDPSDRSSYNEQFF. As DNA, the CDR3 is TGTGCCACCAGTGACCCTTCGGACAGGAGCTCCTACAATGAGCAGTTCTTC.

The CDR3 DNA sequence: TGTGCCAGCAGTTACCCGACAGGGTTAGTCGGAGAGACCCAGTACTTC. As protein: CASSYPTGLVGETQYF. The chain combines TRBV6-2 or TRBV6-3 with TRBJ2-5; 7 positions match TRBD1. The CDR3 is 16 residues long. Germline CDR1 and CDR2: MNHEY and SVGEGT. J lost 4 bases, V lost 2 bases, and 10 bases had no gene match.

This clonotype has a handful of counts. CDR3 in DNA: TGTGCCAGCAGCTTGAAGAGGGTGGGAATAATCGGCGACAATGAGCAGTTCTTC. Translated, it gives CASSLKRVGIIGDNEQFF. The chain couples TRBV5-6 to TRBJ2-1, with D possibly matching TRBD2 (5 bases). Trimming removed 1 base from V and 5 bases from J, with 22 bases in between. Germline V gene sequence: CDR1 SGHDT, CDR2 YYEEEE. The CDR3 totals 18 residues.